A single sample gave rise to the 2 T cell receptor beta chains below, sequenced in a study of blood T cell repertoires in COVID-19. Method: immunoSEQ multiplex PCR; TCRdb's copy keeps in-frame clones and lacks some. This table holds 90,000 to 120,000 clones, 70% to 90% found once. Sequencing was carried out using peripheral blood. Source of these receptors: a human donor in a cohort sampled during active COVID-19.

The CDR3 nucleotides are TGTGCCAGCAGCCAAGCAAAACGTCACAGGGGGCAGGATGAAAAACTGTTTTTT. This codes for CASSQAKRHRGQDEKLFF. The rearrangement uses TRBV3-1 (or the pseudogene TRBV3-2) and TRBJ1-4; 9 bases fit TRBD1. The germline V gene encodes CDR1 LGHDT and CDR2 YNNKEL (reference sequence). The V and J ends lost 1 base and 6 bases, in that order; junction bases with no gene match: 12. CDR3 length equals 18 residues.

This chain uses TRBV7-9 with TRBJ2-3; tentative D call: TRBD2 (5 bases). Germline V lookup: CDR1 SEHNR, CDR2 FQNEAQ (reference sequence). The length of the CDR3 is 16 residues. Trimming shortened V by 5 bases and J by 0 bases, and 15 bases separated the two germline ends. The CDR3 reads CASSRALGASTDTQYF. The CDR3 region has the DNA TGTGCCAGCAGCCGTGCTTTGGGAGCAAGCACAGATACGCAGTATTTT. The full variable domain, rest sourced from reference TRBV7-9 and TRBJ2-3, is DTGVSQNPRHKITKRGQNVTFRCDPISEHNRLYWYRQTLGQGPEFLTYFQNEAQLEKSRLLSDRFSAERPKGSFSTLEIQRTEQGDSAMYLCASSRALGASTDTQYFGPGTRLTVL.